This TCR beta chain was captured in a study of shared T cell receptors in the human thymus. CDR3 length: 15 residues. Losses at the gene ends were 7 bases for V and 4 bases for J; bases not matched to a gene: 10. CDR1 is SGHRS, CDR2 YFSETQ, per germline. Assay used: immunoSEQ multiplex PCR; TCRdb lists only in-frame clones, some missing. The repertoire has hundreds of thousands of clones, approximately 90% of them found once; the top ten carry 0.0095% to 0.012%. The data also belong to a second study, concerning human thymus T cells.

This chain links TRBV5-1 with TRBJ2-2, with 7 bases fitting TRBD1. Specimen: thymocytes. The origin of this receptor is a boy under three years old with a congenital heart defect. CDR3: CASGQGEMRTGELFF. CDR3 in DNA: TGCGCCAGCGGCCAGGGGGAAATGCGCACCGGGGAGCTGTTTTTT.